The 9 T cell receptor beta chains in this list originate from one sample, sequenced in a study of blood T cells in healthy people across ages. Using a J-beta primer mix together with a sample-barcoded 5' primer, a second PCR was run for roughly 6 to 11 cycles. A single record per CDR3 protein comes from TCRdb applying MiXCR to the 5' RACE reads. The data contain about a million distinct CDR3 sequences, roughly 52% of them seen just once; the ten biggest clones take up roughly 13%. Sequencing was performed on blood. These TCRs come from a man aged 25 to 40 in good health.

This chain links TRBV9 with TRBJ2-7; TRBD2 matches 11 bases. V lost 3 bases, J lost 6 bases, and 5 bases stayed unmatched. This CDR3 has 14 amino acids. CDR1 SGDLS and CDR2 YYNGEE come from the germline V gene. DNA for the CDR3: TGTGCCAGCAGCGCCCTAGCGGGGGGCGTCGAGCAGTACTTC. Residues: CASSALAGGVEQYF.

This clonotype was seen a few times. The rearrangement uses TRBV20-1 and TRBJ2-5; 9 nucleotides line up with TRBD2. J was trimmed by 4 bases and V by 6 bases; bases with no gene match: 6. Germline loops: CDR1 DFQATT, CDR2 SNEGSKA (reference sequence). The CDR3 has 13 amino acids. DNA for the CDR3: TGCAGTGCCAATAGCGGGGGCCCAGAGACCCAGTACTTC. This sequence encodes CSANSGGPETQYF.

CDR3 sequence: CSVEGGVTDTQYF. DNA for the CDR3: TGCAGCGTTGAAGGAGGGGTCACAGATACGCAGTATTTT. This chain uses TRBV29-1 with TRBJ2-3; D is perhaps TRBD1 or TRBD2 (5 bases each). V was clipped by 1 base and J by 2 bases, with 7 bases between them. Germline V CDR1 and CDR2: SQVTM, ANQGSEA. The length of the CDR3 is 13 residues.

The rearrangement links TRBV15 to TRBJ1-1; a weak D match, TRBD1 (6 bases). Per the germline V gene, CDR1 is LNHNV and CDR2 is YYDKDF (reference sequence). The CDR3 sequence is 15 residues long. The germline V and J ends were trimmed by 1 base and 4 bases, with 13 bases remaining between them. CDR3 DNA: TGTGCCACCAGCAGAGTGGTCGGGGGGGCCACTGAAGCTTTCTTT. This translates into CATSRVVGGATEAFF.

The CDR3 spells CASSPTDRGVEKLFF. The DNA for the CDR3 is TGTGCCAGCAGCCCCACGGACAGGGGGGTTGAAAAACTGTTTTTT. J is TRBJ1-4 and V is TRBV27, with 10 bases lining up with TRBD1. J lost 7 bases, V lost 6 bases, and 8 bases had no gene match. CDR3 length: 15 residues. Germline V gene sequence: CDR1 MNHEY, CDR2 SMNVEV (reference sequence).

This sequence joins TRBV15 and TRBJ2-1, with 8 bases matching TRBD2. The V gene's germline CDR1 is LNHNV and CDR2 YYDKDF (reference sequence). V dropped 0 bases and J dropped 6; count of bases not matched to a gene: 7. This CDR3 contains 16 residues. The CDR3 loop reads CATSREQRELANEQFF. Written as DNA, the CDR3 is TGTGCCACCAGCAGAGAGCAGCGGGAGTTGGCCAATGAGCAGTTCTTC.

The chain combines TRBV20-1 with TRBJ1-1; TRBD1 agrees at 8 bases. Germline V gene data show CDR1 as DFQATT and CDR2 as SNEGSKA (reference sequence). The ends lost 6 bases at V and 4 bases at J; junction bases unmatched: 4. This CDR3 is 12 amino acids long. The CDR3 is CSAPDRGTEAFF. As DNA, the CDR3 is TGCAGTGCACCAGACAGGGGCACTGAAGCTTTCTTT.

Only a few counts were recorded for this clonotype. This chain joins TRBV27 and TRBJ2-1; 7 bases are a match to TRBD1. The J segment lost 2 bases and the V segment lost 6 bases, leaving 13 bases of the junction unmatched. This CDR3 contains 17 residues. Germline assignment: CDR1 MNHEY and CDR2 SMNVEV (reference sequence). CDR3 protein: CASRGLVGDSPYNEQFF. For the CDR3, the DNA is TGTGCCAGCAGGGGCTTAGTAGGGGACAGCCCCTACAATGAGCAGTTCTTC.

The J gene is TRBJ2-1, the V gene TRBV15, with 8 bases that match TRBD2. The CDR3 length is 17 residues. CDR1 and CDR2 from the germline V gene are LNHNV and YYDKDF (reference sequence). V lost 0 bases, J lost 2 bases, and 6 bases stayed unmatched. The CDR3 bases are TGTGCCACCAGCAGAGATCTAGGTAGCGGGGCCTACAATGAGCAGTTCTTC. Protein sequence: CATSRDLGSGAYNEQFF.